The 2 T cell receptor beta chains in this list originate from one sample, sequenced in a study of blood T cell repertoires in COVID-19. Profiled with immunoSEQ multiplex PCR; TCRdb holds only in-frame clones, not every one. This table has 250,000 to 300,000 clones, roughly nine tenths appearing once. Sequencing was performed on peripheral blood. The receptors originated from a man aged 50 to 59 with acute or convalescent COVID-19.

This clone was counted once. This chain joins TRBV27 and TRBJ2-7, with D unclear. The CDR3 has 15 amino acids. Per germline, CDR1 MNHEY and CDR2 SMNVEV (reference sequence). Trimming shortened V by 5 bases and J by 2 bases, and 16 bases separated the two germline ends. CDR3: CASSPPGVFPYEQYF. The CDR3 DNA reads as TGTGCCAGCAGTCCCCCTGGAGTATTCCCCTACGAGCAGTACTTC.

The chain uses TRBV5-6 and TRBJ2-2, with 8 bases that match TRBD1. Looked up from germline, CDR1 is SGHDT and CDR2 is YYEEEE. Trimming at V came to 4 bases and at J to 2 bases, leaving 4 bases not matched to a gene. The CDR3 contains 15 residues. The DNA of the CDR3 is TGTGCCAGCAGCAACGGACAGGGAAACACCGGGGAGCTGTTTTTT. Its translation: CASSNGQGNTGELFF.